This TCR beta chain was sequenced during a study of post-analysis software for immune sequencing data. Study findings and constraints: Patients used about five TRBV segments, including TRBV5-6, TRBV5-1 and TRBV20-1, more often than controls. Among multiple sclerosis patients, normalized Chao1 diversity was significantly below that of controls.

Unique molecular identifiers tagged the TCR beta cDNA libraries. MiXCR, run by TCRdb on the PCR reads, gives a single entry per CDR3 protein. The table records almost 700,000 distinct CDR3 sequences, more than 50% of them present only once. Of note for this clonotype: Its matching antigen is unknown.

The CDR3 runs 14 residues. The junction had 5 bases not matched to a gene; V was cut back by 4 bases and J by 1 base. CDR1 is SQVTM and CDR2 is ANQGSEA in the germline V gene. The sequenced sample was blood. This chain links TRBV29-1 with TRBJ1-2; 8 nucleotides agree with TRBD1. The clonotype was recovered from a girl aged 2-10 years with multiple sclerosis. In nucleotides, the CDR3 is TGCAGCGTTGCTCAGGACAGGGTTAACTATGGCTACACCTTC. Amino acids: CSVAQDRVNYGYTF.